This T cell receptor (beta chain) derives from a study of OX40 agonist ivuxolimab in advanced cancers. Of note for this clone: The same CDR3 arises from other DNA sequences in this sample as well.

Deletions cut 1 base from V and 0 bases from J, with 3 bases between. The CDR3 is 13 amino acids. Germline lookup yields CDR1 MNHEY and CDR2 SVGAGI. Only in-frame clones appear in the TCRdb table, and some are missing; sequencing was by immunoSEQ multiplex PCR. The repertoire holds 35,000 to 50,000 clones, with roughly 86% as singletons. The sequence was obtained from an adult with an advanced solid tumor such as melanoma, head and neck, liver or kidney cancer. The chain carries TRBV6-5 and TRBJ1-1; D uncertain. This specimen consisted of CD4+ or CD8+ T cells sorted from blood, obtained in a trial of the OX40 agonist ivuxolimab. DNA of the CDR3: TGTGCCAGCAGTTACTACATGAACACTGAAGCTTTCTTT. Translating it yields CASSYYMNTEAFF.